A single sample is the source of the 32 T cell receptor beta chains below, sequenced in a study of T cell repertoires in cytomegalovirus infection. TCRdb re-analysed the reads in MiXCR, keeping a single row per CDR3 protein. The table lists around 290,000 distinct CDR3 sequences, around 25% of them singletons, with approximately 15% in the top ten. Material: PBMCs. Receptor source: a human donor in good health (CMV status not recorded). Some clones in this sample may be carry-over from other donors' samples.

This rearrangement joins TRBV27 to TRBJ2-3, with D possibly TRBD2 on 5 matching bases. From germline, CDR1 is MNHEY and CDR2 SMNVEV (reference sequence). Trimming shortened V by 2 bases and J by 3 bases, and 6 bases separated the two germline ends. This CDR3 is 13 amino acids long. The CDR3 region has the DNA TGTGCCAGCAGTTTAAAGCGGACAGATACGCAGTATTTT. This gives the protein CASSLKRTDTQYF.

The chain uses TRBV24-1 and TRBJ2-5, with D perhaps matching TRBD1 (6 bases). CDR1 and CDR2 (germline): KGHDR, SFDVKD. CDR3 length: 14 amino acids. Trimming pared 3 bases from V and 9 bases from J, leaving 16 bases between. CDR3 DNA: TGTGCCACCAGTGATATGACAGGTGGTTCGGCCCAGTACTTC. Translated, it gives CATSDMTGGSAQYF.

J is TRBJ2-1 and V is TRBV20-1, with 8 bases aligning to TRBD2. In germline, CDR1 is DFQATT, CDR2 SNEGSKA (reference sequence). The CDR3 is 15 amino acids. V lost 1 base, J lost 9 bases, and 11 bases stayed unmatched. In DNA form, the CDR3 reads TGCAGTGCTAGAGGTCGACTAGCGCCCCAAGGTGAGCAGTTCTTC. Protein product: CSARGRLAPQGEQFF.

This clonotype was counted only a few times. The chain recombines TRBV2 with TRBJ2-5, with 7 bases aligning to TRBD1. V dropped 3 bases and J dropped 4; count of bases not matched to a gene: 2. The CDR3 covers 13 residues. CDR1 is SNHLY and CDR2 is FYNNEI in the germline V gene. The CDR3 here is CASSDRTGETQYF. CDR3 in DNA: TGTGCCAGCAGTGACCGGACAGGAGAGACCCAGTACTTC.

The chain uses TRBV5-1 and TRBJ2-7; 10 nucleotides match TRBD2. The CDR3 contains 16 residues. V shed 0 bases and J 0 bases; nucleotides not matched to a gene: 3. Germline-derived CDR1 and CDR2 are SGHRS and YFSETQ. The CDR3 is CASSLETSGPSYEQYF. In DNA form, the CDR3 reads TGCGCCAGCAGCTTGGAGACTAGCGGGCCCTCCTACGAGCAGTACTTC.

This clonotype was detected a few times. This rearrangement joins TRBV11-3 to TRBJ2-3; the D gene is possibly TRBD2 (5 bases). CDR1 and CDR2 (germline): SGHNT, YENEEA. Trimming took 5 bases from V and 3 from J, leaving 12 bases between them. This CDR3 spans 14 amino acids. CDR3 loop: CASSPEEVTDTQYF. Written as DNA, the CDR3 is TGTGCCAGCAGCCCGGAGGAGGTTACAGATACGCAGTATTTT.

This clonotype showed up just a few times. The chain carries TRBV5-1 and TRBJ2-6; D is perhaps TRBD2 (6 bases). V lost 6 bases and J lost 0, with 13 bases in between. The germline gives CDR1 SGHRS, CDR2 YFSETQ. There are 16 residues in the CDR3. The CDR3 DNA reads TGCGCCAGCACCCCGGGGGTCAGCTCTGGGGCCAACGTCCTGACTTTC. Protein: CASTPGVSSGANVLTF.

The chain has TRBV6-2 or TRBV6-3 and TRBJ2-1; D not certain. V lost 4 bases and J 9 bases, leaving 10 bases between the germline ends. The CDR3 is made up of 12 amino acids. Germline V gene data show CDR1 as MNHEY and CDR2 as SVGEGT. As DNA, the CDR3 is TGTGCCAGCAGTTCCTATCACAGTGAGCAGTTCTTC. It specifies CASSSYHSEQFF.

CDR3 in DNA: TGTGCCAGCATTCCGACAGGGGTCGGGGAGCTGTTTTTT. It yields the protein CASIPTGVGELFF. V usage is TRBV6-1 and J usage is TRBJ2-2, with 8 bases that match TRBD1. V shed 7 bases and J 7 bases; nucleotides not matched to a gene: 5. This CDR3 has 13 amino acids. From germline, CDR1 is MNHNS and CDR2 SASEGT.

This clonotype was picked up a small number of times. This CDR3 is CASSGTSGYEQFF. CDR3 coding DNA: TGTGCCAGCAGCGGGACTAGCGGTTATGAGCAGTTCTTC. The chain carries TRBV28 and TRBJ2-1, with 11 bases fitting TRBD2. The CDR3 extends over 13 amino acids. V shed 6 bases and J 8 bases; nucleotides not matched to a gene: 3. The V gene's germline CDR1 is MDHEN and CDR2 SYDVKM. Variable domain in full (rest from reference TRBV28 and TRBJ2-1): DVKVTQSSRYLVKRTGEKVFLECVQDMDHENMFWYRQDPGLGLRLIYFSYDVKMKEKGDIPEGYSVSREKKERFSLILESASTNQTSMYLCASSGTSGYEQFFGPGTRLTVL.

This clonotype was detected many times. This sequence joins TRBV20-1 and TRBJ2-7, with D unclear. Germline loops: CDR1 DFQATT, CDR2 SNEGSKA (reference sequence). V was clipped by 6 bases and J by 1 base, with 13 bases between them. This CDR3 has 13 residues. CDR3 region: CSAPLQFSYEQYF. CDR3 nucleotides: TGCAGTGCCCCGCTCCAGTTTTCCTACGAGCAGTACTTC.

This clonotype was detected ten times or more. The chain is built from TRBV7-2 and TRBJ1-5; D is unresolved. Trimming cost V 5 bases and J 2 bases, with 7 bases left between them. Germline V lookup: CDR1 SGHTA, CDR2 FQGNSA. This CDR3 comprises 13 residues. The CDR3 reads CASSGLGNQPQHF. CDR3 nucleotide sequence: TGTGCCAGCAGCGGCCTAGGCAATCAGCCCCAGCATTTT.

The chain carries TRBV29-1 and TRBJ2-5, with D perhaps matching TRBD2 (6 bases). The CDR3 runs 13 residues. CDR1 SQVTM and CDR2 ANQGSEA come from the germline V gene. Trimming pared 7 bases from V and 0 bases from J, leaving 12 bases between. In DNA, the CDR3 is TGCAGCGCCCGTAGCGGCTACCAAGAGACCCAGTACTTC. Translating it yields CSARSGYQETQYF.

The chain's CDR3 is CASVGMAQEKLFF. Here the CDR3 DNA reads TGTGCCAGCGTAGGAATGGCTCAAGAAAAACTGTTTTTT. The rearrangement uses TRBV2 and TRBJ1-4; D gene ambiguous. The CDR3 is made up of 13 amino acids. Looked up from germline, CDR1 is SNHLY and CDR2 is FYNNEI. V lost 8 bases, J lost 8 bases, and 15 bases lay in between.

This clonotype was recorded at least ten times. The chain couples TRBV7-2 to TRBJ1-2; D is undetermined. Looked up from germline, CDR1 is SGHTA and CDR2 is FQGNSA. CDR3 length equals 13 residues. V lost 5 bases, J lost 4 bases, and 11 bases lay in between. For the CDR3, the DNA is TGTGCCAGCAGCCCGGAGGCCGTCTATGGCTACACCTTC. This codes for CASSPEAVYGYTF.

There are many counts of this clonotype. The V and J genes are TRBV7-2 and TRBJ1-1, with D hard to call. The V and J ends lost 5 bases and 11 bases respectively, with 15 bases between them. Germline CDR1 SGHTA, CDR2 FQGNSA. The CDR3 sequence is 12 residues long. CDR3 residues: CASSPDPPSAFF. The CDR3 DNA follows: TGTGCCAGCAGCCCAGACCCCCCCAGTGCTTTCTTT. Full variable domain (outside the CDR3, taken from reference TRBV7-2 and TRBJ1-1): GAGVSQSPSNKVTEKGKDVELRCDPISGHTALYWYRQSLGQGLEFLIYFQGNSAPDKSGLPSDRFSAERTGGSVSTLTIQRTQQEDSAVYLCASSPDPPSAFFGQGTRLTVV.

The CDR3 DNA is TGTGCCAGCAGTCCGTACGTGGGAGGGTACACAGATACGCAGTATTTT. This encodes CASSPYVGGYTDTQYF. The chain recombines TRBV28 with TRBJ2-3, with 7 bases aligning to TRBD2. The CDR3 runs 16 residues. Trimming took 5 bases from V and 2 from J; bases not matched to a gene: 10. Germline V CDR1 and CDR2: MDHEN, SYDVKM. Complete variable domain (other parts from reference TRBV28 and TRBJ2-3): DVKVTQSSRYLVKRTGEKVFLECVQDMDHENMFWYRQDPGLGLRLIYFSYDVKMKEKGDIPEGYSVSREKKERFSLILESASTNQTSMYLCASSPYVGGYTDTQYFGPGTRLTVL.

This clonotype has at least ten counts. V usage is TRBV6-2 or TRBV6-3 and J usage is TRBJ2-2; 8 bases match TRBD2. V shed 7 bases and J 4 bases; nucleotides not matched to a gene: 5. CDR3 length equals 14 residues. CDR1 and CDR2 (germline): MNHEY, SVGEGT. CDR3 amino acids: CASMRSGGTGELFF. The CDR3, as DNA: TGTGCCAGCATGAGGAGCGGGGGCACCGGGGAGCTGTTTTTT.

At least ten counts were recorded for this clonotype. The chain uses TRBV25-1 and TRBJ1-3; D unclear. Germline values: CDR1 MGHDK, CDR2 SYGVNS. V lost 4 bases and J 8 bases, leaving 12 bases between the germline ends. There are 13 residues in the CDR3. The CDR3 here is CASSVFGWDTIYF. CDR3 nucleotides: TGTGCCAGCAGTGTGTTCGGCTGGGACACCATATATTTT.

The table lists this clonotype with a few counts. CDR3 DNA: TGTGCCGAGTACGGGAAGCGGATCCTCACAGATACGCAGTATTTT. It is translated as CAEYGKRILTDTQYF. V and J are TRBV7-6 and TRBJ2-3, with a possible D match to TRBD2 (5 bases). CDR1 SGHVS and CDR2 FNYEAQ come from the germline V gene. Between the trimmed V and J ends, which lost 11 bases and 2 bases, there was a span of 20 bases. The CDR3 sequence is 15 residues long.

The V and J genes are TRBV20-1 and TRBJ2-2; the D gene is possibly TRBD1 (6 bases). Between the trimmed V and J ends, which lost 1 base and 1 base, there was a span of 10 bases. The CDR3 extends over 15 amino acids. Germline CDR1 DFQATT, CDR2 SNEGSKA (reference sequence). The CDR3 sequence is CSARVGQLNTGELFF. The CDR3 region has the DNA TGCAGTGCTAGAGTTGGACAGCTGAACACCGGGGAGCTGTTTTTT.

This chain joins TRBV2 and TRBJ1-2; D not resolved. CDR3 size: 14 residues. V was clipped by 9 bases and J by 8 bases, with 22 bases between them. CDR1 and CDR2 from the germline V gene are SNHLY and FYNNEI. The CDR3 DNA sequence: TGTGCCAGGACTGGAAGGTTTTCATCTATGGGCTACACCTTC. This translates into CARTGRFSSMGYTF.

The chain couples TRBV20-1 to TRBJ2-5; D remains unclear. Trimming took off 4 bases at V and 2 bases at J, with 11 bases between the two ends. The CDR3 loop spans 13 amino acids. The germline V gene encodes CDR1 DFQATT and CDR2 SNEGSKA (reference sequence). This CDR3 is CSAITDGQETQYF. The CDR3 DNA sequence: TGCAGTGCTATAACGGACGGGCAAGAGACCCAGTACTTC.

This clonotype appeared many times. The J gene is TRBJ2-4, the V gene TRBV12-3 or TRBV12-4; D perhaps matches TRBD2 (6 bases). Trimming took off 6 bases at V and 5 bases at J, with 8 bases between the two ends. There are 12 residues in the CDR3. The CDR3 loop is CASRGGENIQYF. The CDR3 coding sequence is TGTGCCAGCAGGGGAGGTGAAAACATTCAGTACTTC.

There are many counts of this clonotype. This chain joins TRBV28 and TRBJ1-5, with 9 nucleotides matching TRBD1. V lost 2 bases, J lost 3 bases, and 2 bases stayed unmatched. This CDR3 has 15 amino acids. The germline V gene encodes CDR1 MDHEN and CDR2 SYDVKM. CDR3 in amino acids: CASSLTGGSNQPQHF. CDR3 sequence (DNA): TGTGCCAGCAGTTTAACAGGGGGCTCCAATCAGCCCCAGCATTTT. Full variable domain (outside the CDR3, taken from reference TRBV28 and TRBJ1-5): DVKVTQSSRYLVKRTGEKVFLECVQDMDHENMFWYRQDPGLGLRLIYFSYDVKMKEKGDIPEGYSVSREKKERFSLILESASTNQTSMYLCASSLTGGSNQPQHFGDGTRLSIL.

V is TRBV18 and J is TRBJ2-1; TRBD1 matches 11 bases. This CDR3 has 16 residues. Germline lookup yields CDR1 KGHSH and CDR2 LQKENI. V was pared by 3 bases and J by 2 bases, with 3 bases of the junction left unmatched. The CDR3 DNA is TGTGCCAGCTCACCCCGGACAGGGGGCACCTACAATGAGCAGTTCTTC. As protein: CASSPRTGGTYNEQFF.

The chain couples TRBV12-3 or TRBV12-4 to TRBJ1-1, with TRBD1 identical over 7 bases. The CDR3 is 17 residues long. The V and J ends lost 6 bases and 0 bases, in that order; junction bases with no gene match: 13. CDR3 in amino acids: CASSGLRGGSMNTEAFF. CDR3 bases: TGTGCCAGCAGCGGACTCAGGGGGGGGAGCATGAACACTGAAGCTTTCTTT.

V gene TRBV6-1 combines with J gene TRBJ2-3; D may be TRBD2 (6 bases). In germline, CDR1 is MNHNS, CDR2 SASEGT. Trimming took off 3 bases at V and 2 bases at J, with 12 bases between the two ends. There are 15 residues in the CDR3. This CDR3 reads CASSDGGISTDTQYF. The DNA of the CDR3 is TGTGCCAGCAGTGATGGAGGGATTTCCACAGATACGCAGTATTTT.

This clonotype showed up many times. The CDR3 loop reads CASSLASGAGGEQYF. The CDR3, as DNA: TGTGCCAGCAGCTTGGCGAGTGGGGCAGGGGGCGAGCAGTACTTC. V usage is TRBV7-2 and J usage is TRBJ2-7; 7 nucleotides agree with TRBD1. CDR3 length equals 15 residues. V was clipped by 3 bases and J by 6 bases; unmatched bases: 11. Germline V gives CDR1 SGHTA, CDR2 FQGNSA.

This clonotype occurred a few times. J is TRBJ1-2 and V is TRBV24-1, with D possibly being TRBD1 (6 bases). Per the germline V gene, CDR1 is KGHDR and CDR2 is SFDVKD. V was pared by 1 base and J by 3 bases, with 8 bases between. The CDR3 has 14 amino acids. CDR3 sequence (DNA): TGTGCCACCAGTGATTTCTGGACAGACTATGGCTACACCTTC. Amino acid sequence: CATSDFWTDYGYTF.

This clonotype was detected only a few times. V usage is TRBV11-2 and J usage is TRBJ1-3; D is ambiguous. Germline lookup yields CDR1 SGHAT and CDR2 FQNNGV. There are 14 residues in the CDR3. Trimming removed 0 bases from V and 4 bases from J, with 7 bases in between. The CDR3 reads CASSLEGFGNTIYF. CDR3 nucleotide sequence: TGTGCCAGCAGCTTAGAGGGGTTCGGAAACACCATATATTTT.

J is TRBJ2-2 and V is TRBV5-1; 9 bases are a match to TRBD1. Germline-derived CDR1 and CDR2 are SGHRS and YFSETQ. V lost 3 bases to trimming and J lost 4 bases; unmatched junction nucleotides: 1. CDR3 length: 14 amino acids. The CDR3: CASSWTGVTGELFF. Written as DNA, the CDR3 is TGCGCCAGCAGCTGGACAGGGGTCACCGGGGAGCTGTTTTTT. The variable domain in full, with the rest retrieved from reference TRBV5-1 and TRBJ2-2, is KAGVTQTPRYLIKTRGQQVTLSCSPISGHRSVSWYQQTPGQGLQFLFEYFSETQRNKGNFPGRFSGRQFSNSRSEMNVSTLELGDSALYLCASSWTGVTGELFFGEGSRLTVL.